This TCR beta chain was documented in a study of beta chain features in type 1 diabetes (dated by TCRdb to the late 2010s). Notes on the research overall: No differences in mean age, gender distribution, total cell number or subset yield were found between patients and healthy donors. A total of under 140,000,000 sorted cells were examined across all samples, and the number of cells per subset was strongly correlated with RNA yield. In the study, TCRB repertoires of sorted circulating CD4+ T cell subsets from recently diagnosed type 1 diabetes patients were compared with those of matched healthy donors. Regulatory and stem cell-like memory subsets were obtained from only 8 patients and roughly 8 healthy donors, while naive and central memory subsets were obtained from all 30 or so donors.

Each donor gave one peripheral blood draw, approximately 110 mL on average, collected into heparinised tubes. Using a panel that included CD45RO, CCR7, CD25, CD127, CD95 and CD27, naive, central memory, regulatory and stem cell-like memory CD4+ T cells were sorted on a BD FACSAria II. A purity above 95% was achieved for all sorted populations. PBMCs were isolated immediately by Lymphoprep density gradient centrifugation and stained directly without culture. So that batch effects would be minimized, each experiment stained and sorted samples in pairs, pairing one healthy donor with one patient. CDR1 MDHEN and CDR2 SYDVKM were looked up in the germline V gene. Trimming removed 5 bases from V and 6 bases from J, leaving 8 bases between the germline ends. The cysteine opens and the phenylalanine closes a CDR3 of 13 amino acids. Only CDR3 DNA is held: 39 bases, read in frame from base 1. This clone was recorded a few times. It has no known antigen specificity. The input lacks base qualities; no much larger clone sits a single base away.

The entire isolated RNA was reverse transcribed using the High Capacity cDNA Reverse Transcription Kit, and thus expressed TCRB transcripts were sequenced. Deep immunoSEQ sequencing was performed on naive, central memory and regulatory T cell samples, with an average of about 4 million total reads per sample. Sorted cells were lysed in RLT buffer and RNA was extracted with DNase-treated RNeasy Micro or Mini kits, depending on cell number. Each cell subset was processed separately to prevent cross-contamination, with patient and healthy donor samples processed together. The immunoSEQ multiplex PCR was used to amplify TCRB sequences from cDNA, yielding 87-bp fragments that span the CDR3 region. Amplicons were sequenced on the Illumina HiSeq platform. From the authors' description of their analysis: Synthetic template baselines were used to correct PCR bias computationally, reads within Hamming distance 2 were collapsed together, and singletons that could not be merged were discarded. Reads were aligned to IMGT to assign V, D and J genes, CDR3 length, and insertions or deletions at six rearrangement sites. Within each subset, clonotype counts were normalized to sorted cell number, and only after that were true diversity and Gini coefficients computed with the tcR R package. The overlap coefficient, calculated on TCRB nucleotide sequences, was used to measure repertoire sharing. Out-of-frame TCRB sequences from naive cells were analyzed as a proxy for the pre-selection repertoire. TCRdb's version of the immuneACCESS table is confined to in-frame rearrangements and falls short of the full clone set. An unresolved V gene accounts for under half of the shortfall where checked; the remainder is of unknown origin. The V and J calls and the clone size are those of that table, but D and trimming were determined from the DNA. This sample has 400,000 to 550,000 clones in its table, and over 9.5% of those were observed once. The ten largest account for less than 0.06% of the sample.

Results and caveats for the whole study, not just this receptor: Naive, central memory and regulatory TCRB repertoires appeared more similar among patients than among healthy donors. Only small numbers of individuals were included in the HLA sub-analyses, which left unresolved whether HLA type had any influence on TCRB rearrangement. Because cDNA rather than genomic DNA was sequenced, highly expressing activated cells could have been over-represented, although no difference in activation and CD3 levels was found between groups. PCR may preferentially amplify shorter templates, but because patient and control samples were amplified and corrected together, any resulting skew would affect both groups equally. At VDJ recombination sites, patients with type 1 diabetes made fewer insertions and deleted more nucleotides, a pattern implying thymic rearrangement abnormalities. A moderate but significant shortening of TCRB CDR3 length was observed in type 1 diabetes patients in all four CD4+ subsets.

The clonotype originates from a woman between 18 and 29 years old in good health. Recombination linked TRBV28 to TRBJ1-6, with a tentative D gene TRBD1 over 6 matching bases. Specimen: naive CD4+ T cells from blood. Interpreted using the paper, the cell subset or site label stands for: true naive CD4+ T cells. The DNA is TGTGCCAGCAGTCGGACAGTTAATTCACCCCTCCACTTT. It codes for CASSRTVNSPLHF.